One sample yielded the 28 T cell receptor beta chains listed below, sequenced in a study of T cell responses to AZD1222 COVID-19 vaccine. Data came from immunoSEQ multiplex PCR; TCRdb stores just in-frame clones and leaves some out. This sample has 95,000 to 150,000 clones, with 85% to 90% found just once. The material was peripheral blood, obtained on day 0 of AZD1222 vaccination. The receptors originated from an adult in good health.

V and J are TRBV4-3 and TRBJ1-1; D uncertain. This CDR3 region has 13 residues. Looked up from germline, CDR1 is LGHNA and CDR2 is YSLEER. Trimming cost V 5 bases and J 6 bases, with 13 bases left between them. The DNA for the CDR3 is TGCGCCAGCAGCTCACAAGAGGCGGCTGAAGCTTTCTTT. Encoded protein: CASSSQEAAEAFF.

CDR3 in DNA: TGTGCCAGCAGCTCCTCCGGGGGCCTAGCCAAAAACATTCAGTACTTC. Translating it yields CASSSSGGLAKNIQYF. This rearrangement joins TRBV7-9 to TRBJ2-4; TRBD1 or TRBD2 may be the D gene (6 bases each). V lost 4 bases to trimming and J lost 0 bases, with 13 bases between them. Looked up from germline, CDR1 is SEHNR and CDR2 is FQNEAQ (reference sequence). This CDR3 spans 16 amino acids.

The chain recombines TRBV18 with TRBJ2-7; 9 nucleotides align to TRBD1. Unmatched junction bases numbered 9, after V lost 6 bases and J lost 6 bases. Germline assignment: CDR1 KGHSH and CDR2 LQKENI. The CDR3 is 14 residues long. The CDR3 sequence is CASSPGQGTTEQYF. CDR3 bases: TGTGCCAGCTCCCCGGGACAGGGAACGACCGAGCAGTACTTC. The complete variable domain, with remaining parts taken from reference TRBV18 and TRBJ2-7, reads NAGVMQNPRHLVRRRGQEARLRCSPMKGHSHVYWYRQLPEEGLKFMVYLQKENIIDESGMPKERFSAEFPKEGPSILRIQQVVRGDSAAYFCASSPGQGTTEQYFGPGTRLTVT.

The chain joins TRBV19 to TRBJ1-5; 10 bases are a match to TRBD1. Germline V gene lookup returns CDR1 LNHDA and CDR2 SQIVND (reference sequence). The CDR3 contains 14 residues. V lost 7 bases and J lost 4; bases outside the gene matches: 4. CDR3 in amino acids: CASMGQGRNQPQHF. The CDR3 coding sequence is TGTGCCAGTATGGGACAGGGGAGGAATCAGCCCCAGCATTTT.

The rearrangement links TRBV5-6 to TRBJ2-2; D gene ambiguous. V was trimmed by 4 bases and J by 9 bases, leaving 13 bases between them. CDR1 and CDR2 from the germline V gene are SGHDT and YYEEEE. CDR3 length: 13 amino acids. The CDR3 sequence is CASSQSHLRELFF. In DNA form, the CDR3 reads TGTGCCAGCAGCCAAAGTCATCTCAGGGAGCTGTTTTTT.

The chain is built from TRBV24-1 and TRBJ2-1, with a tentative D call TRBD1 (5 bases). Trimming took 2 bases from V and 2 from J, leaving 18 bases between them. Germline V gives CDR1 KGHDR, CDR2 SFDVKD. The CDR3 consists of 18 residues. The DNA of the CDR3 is TGTGCCACCAGTGATTCCCGCCCCAGGGCGGTTACCTACAATGAGCAGTTCTTC. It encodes CATSDSRPRAVTYNEQFF.

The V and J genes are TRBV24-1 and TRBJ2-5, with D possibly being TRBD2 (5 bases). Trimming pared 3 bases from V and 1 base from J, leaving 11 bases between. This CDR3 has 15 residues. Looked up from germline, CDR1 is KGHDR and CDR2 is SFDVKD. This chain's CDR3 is CATSDARGVQETQYF. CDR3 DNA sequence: TGTGCCACCAGTGATGCCCGGGGAGTCCAAGAGACCCAGTACTTC.

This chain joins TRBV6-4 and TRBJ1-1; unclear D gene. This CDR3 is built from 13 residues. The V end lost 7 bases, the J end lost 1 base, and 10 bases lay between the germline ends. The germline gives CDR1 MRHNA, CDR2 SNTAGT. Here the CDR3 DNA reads TGTGCCAGCAAAGCAGAATCGAACACTGAAGCTTTCTTT. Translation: CASKAESNTEAFF.

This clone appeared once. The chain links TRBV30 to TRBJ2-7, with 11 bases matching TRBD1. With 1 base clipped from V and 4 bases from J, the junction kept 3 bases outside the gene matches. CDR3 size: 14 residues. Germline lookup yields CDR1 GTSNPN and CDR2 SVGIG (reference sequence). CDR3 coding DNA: TGTGCCTGGAGTGGGACAGGGGGCGGTTACGAGCAGTACTTC. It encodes CAWSGTGGGYEQYF.

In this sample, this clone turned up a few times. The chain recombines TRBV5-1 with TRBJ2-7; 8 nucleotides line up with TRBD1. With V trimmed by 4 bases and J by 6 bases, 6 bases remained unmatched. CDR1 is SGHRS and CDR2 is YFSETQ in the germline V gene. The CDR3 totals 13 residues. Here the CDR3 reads CASSPGQGPEQYF. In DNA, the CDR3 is TGCGCCAGCAGCCCCGGACAGGGTCCCGAGCAGTACTTC.

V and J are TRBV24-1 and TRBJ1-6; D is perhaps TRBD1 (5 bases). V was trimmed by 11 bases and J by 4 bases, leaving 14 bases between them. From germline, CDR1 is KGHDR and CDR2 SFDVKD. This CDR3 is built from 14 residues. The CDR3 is CAIRGPRYNSPLHF. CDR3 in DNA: TGTGCCATCCGGGGCCCCAGGTATAATTCACCCCTCCACTTT.

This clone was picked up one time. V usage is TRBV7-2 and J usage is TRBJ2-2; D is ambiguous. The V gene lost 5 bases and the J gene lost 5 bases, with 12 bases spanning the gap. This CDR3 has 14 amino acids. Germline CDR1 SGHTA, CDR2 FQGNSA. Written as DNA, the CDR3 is TGTGCCAGCAGCCCCGACGCCCAGACCGGGGAGCTGTTTTTT. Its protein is CASSPDAQTGELFF.

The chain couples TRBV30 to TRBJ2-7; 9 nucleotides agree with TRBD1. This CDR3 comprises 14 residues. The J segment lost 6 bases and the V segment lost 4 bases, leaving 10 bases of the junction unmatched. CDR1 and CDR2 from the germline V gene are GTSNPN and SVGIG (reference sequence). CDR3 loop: CAWTPGTGITEQYF. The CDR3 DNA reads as TGTGCCTGGACTCCCGGGACAGGGATAACCGAGCAGTACTTC.

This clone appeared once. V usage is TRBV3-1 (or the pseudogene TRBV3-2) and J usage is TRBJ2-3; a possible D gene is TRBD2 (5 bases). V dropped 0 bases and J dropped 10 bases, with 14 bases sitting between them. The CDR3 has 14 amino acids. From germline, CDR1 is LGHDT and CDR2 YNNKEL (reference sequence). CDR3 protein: CASSQDVSPRAQYF. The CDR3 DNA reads TGTGCCAGCAGCCAAGATGTCTCCCCGCGGGCGCAGTATTTT.

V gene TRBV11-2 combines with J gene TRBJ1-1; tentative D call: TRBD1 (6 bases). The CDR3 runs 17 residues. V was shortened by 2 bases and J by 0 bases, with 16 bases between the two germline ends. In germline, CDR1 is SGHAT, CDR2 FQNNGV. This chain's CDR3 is CASSLRQGRDMNTEAFF. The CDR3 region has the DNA TGTGCCAGCAGCTTACGGCAGGGGAGGGATATGAACACTGAAGCTTTCTTT.

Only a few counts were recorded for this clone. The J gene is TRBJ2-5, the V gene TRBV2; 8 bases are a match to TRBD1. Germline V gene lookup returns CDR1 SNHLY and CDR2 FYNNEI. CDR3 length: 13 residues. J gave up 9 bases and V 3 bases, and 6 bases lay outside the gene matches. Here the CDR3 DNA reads TGTGCCAGCAGTGAGGTCACAGGGGGGCCCCAGTACTTC. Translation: CASSEVTGGPQYF.

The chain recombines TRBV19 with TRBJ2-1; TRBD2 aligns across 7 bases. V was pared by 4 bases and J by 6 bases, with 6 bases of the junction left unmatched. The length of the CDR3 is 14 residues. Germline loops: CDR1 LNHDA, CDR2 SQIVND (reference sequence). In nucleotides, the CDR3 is TGTGCCAGTAGTAATACGGGAGGCACCAATGAGCAGTTCTTC. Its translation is CASSNTGGTNEQFF. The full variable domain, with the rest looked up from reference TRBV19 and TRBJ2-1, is DGGITQSPKYLFRKEGQNVTLSCEQNLNHDAMYWYRQDPGQGLRLIYYSQIVNDFQKGDIAEGYSVSREKKESFPLTVTSAQKNPTAFYLCASSNTGGTNEQFFGPGTRLTVL.

The DNA for the CDR3 is TGTGCCACCCAACAATGGGTCTATGGCTACACCTTC. Translating it yields CATQQWVYGYTF. The gene calls are TRBV28 and TRBJ1-2; D remains ambiguous. Trimming took off 10 bases at V and 4 bases at J, with 13 bases between the two ends. CDR3 length: 12 amino acids. CDR1 is MDHEN and CDR2 is SYDVKM in the germline V gene.

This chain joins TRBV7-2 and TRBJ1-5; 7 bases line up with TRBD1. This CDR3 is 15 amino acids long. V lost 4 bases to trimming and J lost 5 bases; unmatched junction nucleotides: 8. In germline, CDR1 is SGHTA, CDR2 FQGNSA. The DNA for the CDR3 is TGTGCCAGCAGCTGGAAGGGGGCCTCAGATCAGCCCCAGCATTTT. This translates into CASSWKGASDQPQHF.

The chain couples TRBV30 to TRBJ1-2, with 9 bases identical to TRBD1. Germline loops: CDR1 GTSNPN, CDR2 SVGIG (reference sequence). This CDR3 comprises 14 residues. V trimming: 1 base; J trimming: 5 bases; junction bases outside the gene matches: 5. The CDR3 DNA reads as TGTGCCTGGAGTGCGGGACAGGGATTATATGGCTACACCTTC. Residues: CAWSAGQGLYGYTF. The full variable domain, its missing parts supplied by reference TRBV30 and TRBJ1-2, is SQTIHQWPATLVQPVGSPLSLECTVEGTSNPNLYWYRQAAGRGLQLLFYSVGIGQISSEVPQNLSASRPQDRQFILSSKKLLLSDSGFYLCAWSAGQGLYGYTFGSGTRLTVV.

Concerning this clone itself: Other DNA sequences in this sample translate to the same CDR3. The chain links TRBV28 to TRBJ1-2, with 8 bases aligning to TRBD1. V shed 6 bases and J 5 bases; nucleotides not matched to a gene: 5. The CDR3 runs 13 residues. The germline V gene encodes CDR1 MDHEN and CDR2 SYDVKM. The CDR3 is CASSSGQDYGYTF. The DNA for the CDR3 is TGTGCCAGCAGCTCGGGACAGGATTATGGCTACACCTTC.

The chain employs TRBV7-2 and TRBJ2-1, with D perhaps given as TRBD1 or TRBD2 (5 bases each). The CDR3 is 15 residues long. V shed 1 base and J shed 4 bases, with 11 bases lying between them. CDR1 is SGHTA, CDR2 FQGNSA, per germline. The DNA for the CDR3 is TGTGCCAGCAGCTTAGGACGGGGCGGTTACAATGAGCAGTTCTTC. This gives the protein CASSLGRGGYNEQFF.

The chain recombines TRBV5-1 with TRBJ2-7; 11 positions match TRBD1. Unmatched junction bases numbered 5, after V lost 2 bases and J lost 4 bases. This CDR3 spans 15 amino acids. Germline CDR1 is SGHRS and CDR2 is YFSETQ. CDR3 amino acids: CASSLLGTGGYEQYF. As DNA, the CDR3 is TGCGCCAGCAGCTTACTCGGGACAGGGGGGTACGAGCAGTACTTC.

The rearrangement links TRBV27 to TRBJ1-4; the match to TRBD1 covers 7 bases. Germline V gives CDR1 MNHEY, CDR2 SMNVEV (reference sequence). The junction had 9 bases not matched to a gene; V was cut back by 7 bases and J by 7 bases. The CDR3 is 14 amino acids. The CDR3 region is CASTIPGGAEKLFF. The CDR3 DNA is TGTGCCAGCACCATTCCAGGGGGAGCTGAAAAACTGTTTTTT.

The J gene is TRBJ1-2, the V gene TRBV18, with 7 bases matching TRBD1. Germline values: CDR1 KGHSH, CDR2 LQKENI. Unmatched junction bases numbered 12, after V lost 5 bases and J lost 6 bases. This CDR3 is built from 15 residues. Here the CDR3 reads CASSSQDRIPNGYTF. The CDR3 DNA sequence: TGTGCCAGCTCATCCCAGGACAGGATCCCAAATGGCTACACCTTC.

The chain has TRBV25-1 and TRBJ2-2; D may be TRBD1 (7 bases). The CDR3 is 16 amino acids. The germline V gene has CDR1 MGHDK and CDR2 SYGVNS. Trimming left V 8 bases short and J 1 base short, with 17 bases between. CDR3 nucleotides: TGTGCCAGCGGACCGCAGGGGGGCAGGAACACCGGGGAGCTGTTTTTT. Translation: CASGPQGGRNTGELFF.

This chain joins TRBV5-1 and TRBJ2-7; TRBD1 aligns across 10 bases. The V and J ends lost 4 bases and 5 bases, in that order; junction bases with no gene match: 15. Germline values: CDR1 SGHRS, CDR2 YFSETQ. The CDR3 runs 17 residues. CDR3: CASSTIRTGGNLDEQYF. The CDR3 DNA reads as TGCGCCAGCAGCACCATCAGGACAGGGGGAAACCTGGACGAGCAGTACTTC.

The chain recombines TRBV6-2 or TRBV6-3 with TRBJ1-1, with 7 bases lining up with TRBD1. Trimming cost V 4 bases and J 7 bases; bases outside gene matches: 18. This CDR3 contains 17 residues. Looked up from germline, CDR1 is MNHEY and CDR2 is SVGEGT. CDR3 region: CASSSPNTGAGRSEAFF. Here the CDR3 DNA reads TGTGCCAGCAGTTCACCAAATACAGGGGCCGGGCGTAGTGAAGCTTTCTTT.